Below, 23 T cell receptor beta chains from the same sample are listed, as sequenced in a study of T-cell memory formation after mild COVID-19. TCRdb re-called the 5' RACE reads with MiXCR, one entry per CDR3 protein. The repertoire holds hundreds of thousands of distinct CDR3 sequences, with about a sixth as singletons. Sample: PBMCs or a T cell subset sorted from them (not recorded which). The receptors derive from a man younger than 35 who had mild COVID-19 (a few samples of this study predate the infection). Cell type and time point are not known.

Only a few counts were recorded for this clonotype. The gene calls are TRBV7-2 and TRBJ1-1; tentatively, D is TRBD1 (5 bases). Trimming removed 3 bases at V and 5 bases at J, with 13 bases between. The CDR3 extends over 14 amino acids. From germline, CDR1 is SGHTA and CDR2 FQGNSA. The CDR3 spells CASSFGAGRTEAFF. CDR3 DNA sequence: TGTGCCAGCAGCTTCGGGGCTGGGAGAACTGAAGCTTTCTTT.

This chain links TRBV4-2 with TRBJ1-6; TRBD1 aligns across 7 bases. V lost 2 bases and J lost 5; bases outside the gene matches: 6. The CDR3 covers 16 residues. The germline V gene encodes CDR1 LGHNA and CDR2 YNFKEQ. The CDR3 here is CASSQRQGIDNSPLHF. Written as DNA, the CDR3 is TGTGCCAGCAGCCAACGACAGGGAATAGATAATTCACCCCTCCACTTT.

This chain joins TRBV6-2 or TRBV6-3 and TRBJ2-4; the D is unclear. The CDR3 is 12 amino acids. The V gene's germline CDR1 is MNHEY and CDR2 SVGEGT. The V and J ends lost 2 bases and 5 bases respectively, with 4 bases between them. The CDR3 is CASSYPENIQYF. CDR3 in DNA: TGTGCCAGCAGTTACCCGGAAAACATTCAGTACTTC.

This clonotype appeared a few times. The gene calls are TRBV29-1 and TRBJ2-3, with D possibly TRBD2 on 7 matching bases. With 4 bases removed from V and 4 bases from J, the gap between germline ends came to 15 bases. There are 14 residues in the CDR3. In germline, CDR1 is SQVTM, CDR2 ANQGSEA. This CDR3 is CSVVGGGEADTQYF. CDR3 in DNA: TGCAGCGTTGTGGGCGGGGGCGAGGCAGATACGCAGTATTTT.

The chain joins TRBV27 to TRBJ2-1, with 10 bases matching TRBD2. The CDR3 consists of 14 residues. Trimming cost V 5 bases and J 7 bases; bases outside gene matches: 5. Germline assignment: CDR1 MNHEY and CDR2 SMNVEV (reference sequence). The CDR3 protein is CASSILAGLNEQFF. In DNA, the CDR3 is TGTGCCAGCAGTATACTAGCGGGGTTGAATGAGCAGTTCTTC.

This clonotype appeared a few times. The chain uses TRBV5-1 and TRBJ1-4; D call uncertain. The germline gives CDR1 SGHRS, CDR2 YFSETQ. CDR3 length equals 15 residues. Trimming shortened V by 0 bases and J by 4 bases, and 10 bases separated the two germline ends. In DNA, the CDR3 is TGCGCCAGCAGCTTGGTTACAGACGGTAATGAAAAACTGTTTTTT. The encoded protein is CASSLVTDGNEKLFF.

The chain links TRBV7-2 to TRBJ2-5; D remains unclear. CDR3 length: 12 amino acids. From germline, CDR1 is SGHTA and CDR2 FQGNSA. Deletions cut 7 bases from V and 7 bases from J, with 13 bases between. This CDR3 is CASNTPGGTQYF. Written as DNA, the CDR3 is TGTGCCAGCAACACTCCCGGTGGGACCCAGTACTTC.

This chain links TRBV4-3 with TRBJ1-3, with D unclear. V was shortened by 1 base and J by 0 bases, with 10 bases between the two germline ends. This CDR3 spans 16 amino acids. From germline, CDR1 is LGHNA and CDR2 YSLEER. As DNA, the CDR3 is TGCGCCAGCAGCCAAGGGAGTGCCCGCTCTGGAAACACCATATATTTT. Its translation: CASSQGSARSGNTIYF.

This clonotype was recorded a few times. V gene TRBV4-1 combines with J gene TRBJ2-2; 7 bases fit TRBD1. The CDR3 is 14 amino acids. V dropped 5 bases and J dropped 6; count of bases not matched to a gene: 6. Per the germline V gene, CDR1 is MGHRA and CDR2 is YSYEKL. The CDR3 sequence: CASSSVGGSGELFF. In nucleotides, the CDR3 is TGCGCCAGCAGCTCTGTAGGGGGCTCCGGGGAGCTGTTTTTT.

This clonotype has a handful of counts. This chain uses TRBV7-2 with TRBJ1-1; D unclear. Germline V lookup: CDR1 SGHTA, CDR2 FQGNSA. V was clipped by 1 base and J by 1 base, with 7 bases between them. The CDR3 extends over 14 amino acids. DNA of the CDR3: TGTGCCAGCAGCTTAGGGGTGGCGAACACTGAAGCTTTCTTT. Its protein is CASSLGVANTEAFF.

This clonotype was observed a handful of times. The rearrangement links TRBV7-2 to TRBJ2-7, with 8 bases lining up with TRBD2. Germline V lookup: CDR1 SGHTA, CDR2 FQGNSA. This CDR3 has 15 residues. V lost 2 bases to trimming and J lost 0 bases; unmatched junction nucleotides: 3. For the CDR3, the DNA is TGTGCCAGCAGCTTAAATAGCGGGGCCTCCTACGAGCAGTACTTC. The encoded protein is CASSLNSGASYEQYF. Supplemented by reference TRBV7-2 and TRBJ2-7, the full variable domain reads GAGVSQSPSNKVTEKGKDVELRCDPISGHTALYWYRQSLGQGLEFLIYFQGNSAPDKSGLPSDRFSAERTGGSVSTLTIQRTQQEDSAVYLCASSLNSGASYEQYFGPGTRLTVT.

V and J are TRBV5-1 and TRBJ1-5, with TRBD1 as a possible D gene (5 bases). This CDR3 has 15 amino acids. V lost 5 bases and J lost 3, with 15 bases in between. CDR1 is SGHRS and CDR2 is YFSETQ in the germline V gene. The CDR3 DNA reads TGCGCCAGCAGTCGGACCCCGGGGGACAATCAGCCCCAGCATTTT. It is translated as CASSRTPGDNQPQHF.

V and J are TRBV12-3 or TRBV12-4 and TRBJ2-3; D gene ambiguous. Trimming removed 0 bases from V and 6 bases from J, with 16 bases in between. The CDR3 is 16 residues long. The CDR3 spells CASSLALMVPSDTQYF. For the CDR3, the DNA is TGTGCCAGCAGTTTAGCGCTAATGGTCCCATCCGATACGCAGTATTTT.

With regard to this clonotype: The junction does not match germline at one end; this may be a read error. This chain uses TRBV9 with TRBJ2-3; D is perhaps TRBD2 (5 bases). CDR3 length: 16 residues. CDR1 and CDR2 from the germline V gene are SGDLS and YYNGEE. The CDR3 sequence is CASSAEGGSSGDTPYF. CDR3 sequence (DNA): TGTGCCAGCAGCGCGGAAGGAGGAAGCTCTGGAGATACGCCGTATTTT.

V usage is TRBV3-1 and J usage is TRBJ1-5; D gene uncertain. This CDR3 region has 16 residues. Germline lookup yields CDR1 LGHDT and CDR2 YNNKEL (reference sequence). The V end lost 4 bases, the J end lost 4 bases, and 17 bases lay between the germline ends. CDR3 DNA sequence: TGTGCCAGCAGCCCCCGGTTTGGGCAGAGTAATCAGCCCCAGCATTTT. This translates into CASSPRFGQSNQPQHF.

This clonotype has just a few counts. This chain joins TRBV9 and TRBJ2-5; D possibly corresponds to TRBD1 (6 bases). CDR1 SGDLS and CDR2 YYNGEE come from the germline V gene. CDR3 length: 15 residues. The V and J ends lost 4 bases and 1 base respectively, with 14 bases between them. Here the CDR3 reads CASSLRTETQETQYF. CDR3 nucleotide sequence: TGTGCCAGCAGCCTCCGGACAGAAACCCAAGAGACCCAGTACTTC. The entire variable domain, with the rest obtained from reference TRBV9 and TRBJ2-5, is as follows: DSGVTQTPKHLITATGQRVTLRCSPRSGDLSVYWYQQSLDQGLQFLIQYYNGEERAKGNILERFSAQQFPDLHSELNLSSLELGDSALYFCASSLRTETQETQYFGPGTRLLVL.

The chain uses TRBV14 and TRBJ2-4; D not resolved. The length of the CDR3 is 17 residues. V lost 4 bases and J 0 bases, leaving 16 bases between the germline ends. Per germline, CDR1 SGHDN and CDR2 FVKESK. The CDR3 DNA follows: TGTGCCAGCAGCCCCTCCCGGTCGTACCTAGCCAAAAACATTCAGTACTTC. Its translation is CASSPSRSYLAKNIQYF. The variable domain in full, completed from reference TRBV14 and TRBJ2-4, reads EAGVTQFPSHSVIEKGQTVTLRCDPISGHDNLYWYRRVMGKEIKFLLHFVKESKQDESGMPNNRFLAERTGGTYSTLKVQPAELEDSGVYFCASSPSRSYLAKNIQYFGAGTRLSVL.

As for this clonotype: Just one base apart from a much larger clone, this may be a read error. This rearrangement joins TRBV7-3 to TRBJ2-3; TRBD2 aligns across 11 bases. The CDR3 runs to 15 residues. The germline CDR1 and CDR2 sequences are SGHTA and FQGTGA. The junction had 2 bases not matched to a gene; V was cut back by 4 bases and J by 2 bases. CDR3 DNA sequence: TGTGCCAGCAGCTCACTAGCGGGGGACACAGATACGCAGTATTTT. Its translation: CASSSLAGDTDTQYF.

The rearrangement joins TRBV7-9 to TRBJ1-3; TRBD1 aligns across 7 bases. From germline, CDR1 is SEHNR and CDR2 FQNEAQ (reference sequence). The CDR3 is 14 amino acids. V lost 3 bases to trimming and J lost 5 bases; unmatched junction nucleotides: 4. The CDR3 is CASSFGTARNTIYF. The DNA of the CDR3 is TGTGCCAGCAGCTTTGGGACAGCAAGAAACACCATATATTTT.

The chain has TRBV6-5 and TRBJ2-1; perhaps TRBD2 as D (5 bases). Germline assignment: CDR1 MNHEY and CDR2 SVGAGI. The CDR3 is made up of 12 amino acids. V was trimmed by 6 bases and J by 8 bases, leaving 11 bases between them. CDR3: CASSGLTDEQFF. DNA for the CDR3: TGTGCCAGCAGCGGACTTACCGATGAGCAGTTCTTC.

This clonotype was seen ten or more times. The V and J genes are TRBV7-2 and TRBJ2-1; D is undetermined. Germline V gene data show CDR1 as SGHTA and CDR2 as FQGNSA. V lost 1 base and J 8 bases, leaving 12 bases between the germline ends. This CDR3 is 14 amino acids long. In DNA form, the CDR3 reads TGTGCCAGCAGCTTAGGAGGCTATTCGGATGAGCAGTTCTTC. Encoded protein: CASSLGGYSDEQFF. Looking up the rest from reference TRBV7-2 and TRBJ2-1 gives the full variable domain: GAGVSQSPSNKVTEKGKDVELRCDPISGHTALYWYRQSLGQGLEFLIYFQGNSAPDKSGLPSDRFSAERTGGSVSTLTIQRTQQEDSAVYLCASSLGGYSDEQFFGPGTRLTVL.

This clonotype turned up a few times. The V and J genes are TRBV6-2 or TRBV6-3 and TRBJ1-5; D gene ambiguous. Deletions cut 0 bases from V and 3 bases from J, with 6 bases between. From germline, CDR1 is MNHEY and CDR2 SVGEGT. The CDR3 is 14 amino acids. Here the CDR3 reads CASSYSMANQPQHF. CDR3 nucleotides: TGTGCCAGCAGTTACTCGATGGCCAATCAGCCCCAGCATTTT.

The chain recombines TRBV4-2 with TRBJ2-1, with a tentative D call TRBD1 (5 bases). The CDR3 spans 14 residues. Germline V lookup: CDR1 LGHNA, CDR2 YNFKEQ. V was shortened by 1 base and J by 7 bases, with 11 bases between the two germline ends. DNA for the CDR3: TGTGCCAGCAGCCAAGTTCCCAGGGATAATGAGCAGTTCTTC. Its translation is CASSQVPRDNEQFF.